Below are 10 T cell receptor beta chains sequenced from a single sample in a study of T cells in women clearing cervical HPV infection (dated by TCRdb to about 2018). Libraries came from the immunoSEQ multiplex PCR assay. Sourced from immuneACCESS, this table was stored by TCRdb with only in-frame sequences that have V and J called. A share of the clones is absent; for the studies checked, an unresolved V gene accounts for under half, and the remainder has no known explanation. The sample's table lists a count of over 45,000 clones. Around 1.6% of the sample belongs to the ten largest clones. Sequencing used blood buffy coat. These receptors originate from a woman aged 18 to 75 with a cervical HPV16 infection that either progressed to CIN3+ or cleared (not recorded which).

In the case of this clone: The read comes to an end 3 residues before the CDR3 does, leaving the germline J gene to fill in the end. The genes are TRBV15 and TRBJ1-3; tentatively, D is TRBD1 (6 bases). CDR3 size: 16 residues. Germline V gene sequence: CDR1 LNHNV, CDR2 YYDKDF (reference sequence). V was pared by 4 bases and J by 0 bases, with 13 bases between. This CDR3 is CATSKLQGYSGNTIYF. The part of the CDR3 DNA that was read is TGTGCCACCAGCAAACTACAGGGATACTCTGGAAACACC.

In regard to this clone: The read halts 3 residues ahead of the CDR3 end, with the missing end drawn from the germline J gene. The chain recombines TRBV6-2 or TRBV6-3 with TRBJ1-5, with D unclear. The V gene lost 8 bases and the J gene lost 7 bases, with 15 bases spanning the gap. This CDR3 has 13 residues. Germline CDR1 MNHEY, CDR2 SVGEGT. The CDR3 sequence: CASLSSGGQPQHF. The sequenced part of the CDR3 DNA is TGTGCCAGCCTCAGTTCCGGCGGCCAGCCC.

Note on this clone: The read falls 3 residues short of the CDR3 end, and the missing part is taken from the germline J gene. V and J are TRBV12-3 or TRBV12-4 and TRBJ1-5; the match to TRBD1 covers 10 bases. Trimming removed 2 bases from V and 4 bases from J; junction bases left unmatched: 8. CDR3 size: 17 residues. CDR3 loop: CASSLKGQGQLNQPQHF. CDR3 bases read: TGTGCCAGCAGTTTAAAGGGACAGGGGCAACTGAATCAGCCC.

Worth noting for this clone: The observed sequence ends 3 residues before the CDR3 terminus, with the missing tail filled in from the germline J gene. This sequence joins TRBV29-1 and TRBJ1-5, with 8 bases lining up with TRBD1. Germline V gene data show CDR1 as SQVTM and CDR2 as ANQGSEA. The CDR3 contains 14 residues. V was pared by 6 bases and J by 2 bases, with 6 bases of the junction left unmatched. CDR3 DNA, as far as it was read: TGCAGCGTGCAGACAGGGGTTGGCAATCAGCCC. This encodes CSVQTGVGNQP. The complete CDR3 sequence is CSVQTGVGNQPQHF.

This CDR3 reads CASGTVYGYTF. CDR3 bases read: TGTGCCAGCGGGACAGTTTATGGC. The genes are TRBV2 and TRBJ1-2, with 7 bases fitting TRBD1. The CDR3 end lies 3 residues beyond the end of the read and is filled in from the germline J gene. The germline gives CDR1 SNHLY, CDR2 FYNNEI. V gave up 8 bases and J gave up 5 bases; unmatched junction bases: 2. The CDR3 spans 11 residues.

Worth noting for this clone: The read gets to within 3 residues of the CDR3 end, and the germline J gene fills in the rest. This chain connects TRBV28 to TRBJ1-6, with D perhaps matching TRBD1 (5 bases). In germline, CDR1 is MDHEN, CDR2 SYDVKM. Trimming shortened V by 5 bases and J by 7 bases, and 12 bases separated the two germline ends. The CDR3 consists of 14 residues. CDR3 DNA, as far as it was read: TGTGCCAGCAGTCAACAGGTTCAGAATTCACCC. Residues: CASSQQVQNSP. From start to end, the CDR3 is CASSQQVQNSPLHF.

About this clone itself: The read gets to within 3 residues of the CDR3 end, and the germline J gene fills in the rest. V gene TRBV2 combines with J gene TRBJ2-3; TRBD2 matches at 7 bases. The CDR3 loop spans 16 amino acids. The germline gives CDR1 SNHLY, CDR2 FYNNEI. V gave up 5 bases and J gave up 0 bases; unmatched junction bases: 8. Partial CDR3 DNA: TGTGCCAGCAGTCCCGGGGGGATTTATAGCACAGATACG. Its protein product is CASSPGGIYSTDT. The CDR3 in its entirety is CASSPGGIYSTDTQYF.

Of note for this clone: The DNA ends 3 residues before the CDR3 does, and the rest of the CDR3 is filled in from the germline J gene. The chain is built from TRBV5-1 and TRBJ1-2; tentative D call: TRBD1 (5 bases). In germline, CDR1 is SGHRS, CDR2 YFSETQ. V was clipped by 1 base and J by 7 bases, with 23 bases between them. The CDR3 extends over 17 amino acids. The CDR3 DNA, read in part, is TGCGCCAGCAGCTTGCTGGGTAATGGCAGGGTGGAATCTGGC. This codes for CASSLLGNGRVESG. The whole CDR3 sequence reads CASSLLGNGRVESGYTF.

Here the CDR3 reads CASSLGGLKPYEQYF. The CDR3 DNA, read in part, is TGTGCCAGCAGCTTGGGAGGACTAAAACCCTACGAG. J is TRBJ2-7 and V is TRBV5-6, with D perhaps TRBD2 (6 bases). The CDR3 end lies 3 residues beyond the end of the read and is filled in from the germline J gene. Trimming pared 0 bases from V and 2 bases from J, leaving 12 bases between. CDR1 is SGHDT and CDR2 is YYEEEE in the germline V gene. CDR3 length: 15 amino acids.

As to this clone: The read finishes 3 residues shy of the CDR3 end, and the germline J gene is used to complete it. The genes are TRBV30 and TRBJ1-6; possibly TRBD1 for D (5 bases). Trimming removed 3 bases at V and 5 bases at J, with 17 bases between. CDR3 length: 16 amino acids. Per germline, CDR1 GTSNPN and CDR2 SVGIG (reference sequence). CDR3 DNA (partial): TGTGCCTGGAGCGCGGGGGGAGGGGCCCATAATTCACCC. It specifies CAWSAGGGAHNSP. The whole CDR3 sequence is CAWSAGGGAHNSPLHF.